One and the same sample provided the 22 T cell receptor beta chains below, sequenced in a study of blood T cell repertoires in COVID-19. Measured with immunoSEQ multiplex PCR; TCRdb has only the in-frame clones, and not every one. The sample holds tens of thousands of clones, 80% to 90% seen once. Sequenced sample: peripheral blood. The receptors come from a woman aged 65 to 85 with acute or convalescent COVID-19.

The chain has TRBV24-1 and TRBJ1-1; no firm D call. The CDR3 contains 13 residues. Germline CDR1 reads KGHDR; CDR2 reads SFDVKD. Trimming removed 5 bases at V and 1 base at J, with 7 bases between. The DNA of the CDR3 is TGTGCCACCAGTGGTTCGGGGAACACTGAAGCTTTCTTT. Amino acids: CATSGSGNTEAFF.

The rearrangement joins TRBV3-1 (or the pseudogene TRBV3-2) to TRBJ1-3; D unclear. There are 14 residues in the CDR3. CDR1 is LGHDT, CDR2 YNNKEL, per germline (reference sequence). Trimming took 1 base from V and 7 from J, leaving 11 bases between them. CDR3 in amino acids: CASSQGVFGNTIYF. CDR3 bases: TGTGCCAGCAGCCAAGGAGTTTTCGGGAACACCATATATTTT.

The chain carries TRBV25-1 and TRBJ1-4; 8 bases are shared with TRBD1. Germline CDR1 and CDR2: MGHDK and SYGVNS. The junction had 8 bases not matched to a gene; V was cut back by 4 bases and J by 7 bases. The CDR3 sequence is 15 residues long. In DNA form, the CDR3 reads TGTGCCAGCAGTGTAGGACAGGGTGGGGTTGAAAAACTGTTTTTT. Translating gives CASSVGQGGVEKLFF.

J is TRBJ2-5 and V is TRBV3-1 (or the pseudogene TRBV3-2); 10 bases map to TRBD1. CDR1 LGHDT and CDR2 YNNKEL come from the germline V gene (reference sequence). The CDR3 runs 14 residues. Trimming cost V 4 bases and J 6 bases; bases outside gene matches: 5. DNA for the CDR3: TGTGCCAGCAGCCGGGACAGGGGACGACAGACCCAGTACTTC. It yields the protein CASSRDRGRQTQYF.

For the CDR3, the DNA is TGTGCCAGCAGTTCTTCAGGATCCCGCAATGAGCAGTTCTTC. This translates into CASSSSGSRNEQFF. The chain recombines TRBV6-5 with TRBJ2-1; D is unclear. V was cut by 4 bases and J by 6 bases, with 13 bases left in between. CDR1 is MNHEY and CDR2 is SVGAGI in the germline V gene. The CDR3 loop spans 14 amino acids.

The genes are TRBV6-5 and TRBJ2-2, with 7 bases aligning to TRBD1. The germline CDR1 and CDR2 sequences are MNHEY and SVGAGI. The CDR3 spans 13 residues. The J segment lost 6 bases and the V segment lost 5 bases, leaving 3 bases of the junction unmatched. The CDR3 sequence is CASSITGAGELFF. Written as DNA, the CDR3 is TGTGCCAGCAGTATTACAGGGGCCGGGGAGCTGTTTTTT.

V gene TRBV2 combines with J gene TRBJ1-1; 7 bases fit TRBD1. Germline CDR1 reads SNHLY; CDR2 reads FYNNEI. CDR3 length: 13 residues. Losses at the gene ends were 6 bases for V and 5 bases for J; bases not matched to a gene: 6. In DNA, the CDR3 is TGTGCCAGCAGCTACGACAGGGCGACTGAAGCTTTCTTT. It codes for CASSYDRATEAFF.

This clone was detected once. The chain combines TRBV11-2 with TRBJ1-1, with D maybe TRBD1 (5 bases). CDR3 size: 12 residues. Trimming took 8 bases from V and 5 from J, leaving 12 bases between them. Germline CDR1 reads SGHAT; CDR2 reads FQNNGV. Here the CDR3 reads CASGGGYTEAFF. The CDR3 coding sequence is TGTGCCAGCGGGGGGGGATATACTGAAGCTTTCTTT.

The rearrangement joins TRBV28 to TRBJ2-7; a possible D gene is TRBD1 (5 bases). The CDR3 covers 16 residues. V shed 10 bases and J shed 1 base, with 23 bases lying between them. CDR1 is MDHEN, CDR2 SYDVKM, per germline. In DNA form, the CDR3 reads TGTGCCACCCTAGAAACAGGTCCGGTTGGGTCCTACGAGCAGTACTTC. It translates to CATLETGPVGSYEQYF.

The chain joins TRBV2 to TRBJ2-1; no definite D call. The CDR3 runs 14 residues. The V gene's germline CDR1 is SNHLY and CDR2 FYNNEI. The germline V and J ends were trimmed by 3 bases and 1 base, with 7 bases remaining between them. The CDR3 sequence: CASSELQSYNEQFF. CDR3 coding DNA: TGTGCCAGCAGTGAGTTACAATCCTACAATGAGCAGTTCTTC. Full variable domain (remainder filled in from reference TRBV2 and TRBJ2-1): EPEVTQTPSHQVTQMGQEVILRCVPISNHLYFYWYRQILGQKVEFLVSFYNNEISEKSEIFDDQFSVERPDGSNFTLKIRSTKLEDSAMYFCASSELQSYNEQFFGPGTRLTVL.

The chain couples TRBV7-9 to TRBJ2-6; 11 bases are shared with TRBD1. With 5 bases clipped from V and 4 bases from J, the junction kept 7 bases outside the gene matches. Looked up from germline, CDR1 is SEHNR and CDR2 is FQNEAQ (reference sequence). This CDR3 is 17 amino acids long. The CDR3 protein is CASSRGQGAPGANVLTF. CDR3 nucleotides: TGTGCCAGCAGCAGAGGACAGGGGGCGCCCGGGGCCAACGTCCTGACTTTC.

The rearrangement uses TRBV29-1 and TRBJ2-7; 9 nucleotides line up with TRBD2. Germline V gene lookup returns CDR1 SQVTM and CDR2 ANQGSEA. V gave up 4 bases and J gave up 1 base; unmatched junction bases: 5. The CDR3 sequence is 14 residues long. The CDR3 DNA reads TGCAGCGTTGGTGCGGGGGGGATTTCCTACGAGCAGTACTTC. It translates to CSVGAGGISYEQYF.

J is TRBJ2-3 and V is TRBV5-6; the match to TRBD1 covers 7 bases. CDR1 SGHDT and CDR2 YYEEEE come from the germline V gene. The CDR3 sequence is 15 residues long. V was pared by 0 bases and J by 2 bases, with 3 bases of the junction left unmatched. The CDR3 DNA reads as TGTGCCAGCAGCTTGGACAGGGGTTTCACAGATACGCAGTATTTT. This sequence encodes CASSLDRGFTDTQYF.

J is TRBJ1-5 and V is TRBV2, with 7 bases lining up with TRBD1. Germline CDR1 and CDR2: SNHLY and FYNNEI. This CDR3 is built from 14 residues. With 3 bases clipped from V and 6 bases from J, the junction kept 5 bases outside the gene matches. CDR3 loop: CASSDFDRAQPQHF. The CDR3 DNA reads TGTGCCAGCAGTGACTTCGACAGGGCTCAGCCCCAGCATTTT.

J is TRBJ2-1 and V is TRBV9; 9 nucleotides match TRBD1. CDR3 length: 16 amino acids. The junction had 6 bases not matched to a gene; V was cut back by 0 bases and J by 5 bases. Looked up from germline, CDR1 is SGDLS and CDR2 is YYNGEE. CDR3 sequence reads: CASSVGPGTGHNEQFF. CDR3 in DNA: TGTGCCAGCAGCGTAGGCCCCGGGACAGGGCACAATGAGCAGTTCTTC. Using reference TRBV9 and TRBJ2-1 for the parts outside the CDR3, the full variable domain is DSGVTQTPKHLITATGQRVTLRCSPRSGDLSVYWYQQSLDQGLQFLIQYYNGEERAKGNILERFSAQQFPDLHSELNLSSLELGDSALYFCASSVGPGTGHNEQFFGPGTRLTVL.

The chain carries TRBV7-3 and TRBJ1-2, with TRBD1 matching 9 bases. Trimming cost V 10 bases and J 5 bases; bases outside gene matches: 8. The V gene's germline CDR1 is SGHTA and CDR2 FQGTGA. CDR3 length: 13 amino acids. CDR3 sequence: CATAPDRGYGYTF. The CDR3 nucleotides read TGTGCCACCGCCCCCGACAGGGGGTATGGCTACACCTTC. Combining the CDR3 with reference TRBV7-3 and TRBJ1-2 gives the whole variable domain GAGVSQTPSNKVTEKGKYVELRCDPISGHTALYWYRQSLGQGPEFLIYFQGTGAADDSGLPNDRFFAVRPEGSVSTLKIQRTERGDSAVYLCATAPDRGYGYTFGSGTRLTVV.

This chain links TRBV6-5 with TRBJ1-4; 10 nucleotides line up with TRBD1. The CDR3 length is 13 residues. Germline V gene lookup returns CDR1 MNHEY and CDR2 SVGAGI. V gave up 6 bases and J gave up 10 bases; unmatched junction bases: 5. For the CDR3, the DNA is TGTGCCAGCAGCCTGACAGGGGGCGGAAAACTGTTTTTT. Protein product: CASSLTGGGKLFF.

This clone was counted between two and nine times. Its ends do not fully match the called genes, so a read error is possible. The rearrangement joins TRBV12-3 or TRBV12-4 to TRBJ1-5; D is unclear. The CDR3 totals 13 residues. The CDR3 loop is CASGPSSHQPQHF. CDR3 DNA: TGTGCCAGCGGTCCGAGTAGCCATCAGCCCCAGCATTTT.

Only one count was recorded for this clone. The CDR3 protein is CASSLDRQETQYF. CDR3 in DNA: TGTGCCAGCAGCTTGGACAGACAAGAGACCCAGTACTTC. The J gene is TRBJ2-5, the V gene TRBV5-8; D not resolved. V was shortened by 0 bases and J by 2 bases, with 5 bases between the two germline ends. Germline CDR1 reads SGHTS; CDR2 reads YDEGEE. This CDR3 has 13 amino acids.

This chain uses TRBV10-2 with TRBJ1-2; D is uncertain. CDR1 is WSHSY, CDR2 SAAADI, per germline. The germline V and J ends were trimmed by 8 bases and 1 base, with 8 bases remaining between them. CDR3 length: 12 amino acids. CDR3 bases: TGCGCCAGCGCGGCAAATAACTATGGCTACACCTTC. This codes for CASAANNYGYTF.

CDR3 in DNA: TGTGCCAGTAGGCCCGGGACTAGCGGGAGGGAGAGGGGATTTATAGATGAGCAGTTCTTC. Translation gives CASRPGTSGRERGFIDEQFF. The V call is TRBV19, the J call TRBJ2-1; 16 nucleotides agree with TRBD2. CDR1 is LNHDA and CDR2 is SQIVND in the germline V gene (reference sequence). The V gene end was trimmed by 6 bases and the J gene end by 8 bases; junction bases not matched to a gene: 19. The CDR3 covers 20 residues.

This sequence joins TRBV3-1 (or the pseudogene TRBV3-2) and TRBJ1-1; TRBD1 matches 7 bases. From germline, CDR1 is LGHDT and CDR2 YNNKEL (reference sequence). Trimming took 5 bases from V and 2 from J; bases not matched to a gene: 5. CDR3 size: 14 residues. The CDR3 sequence is CASSTRDRNTEAFF. Written as DNA, the CDR3 is TGTGCCAGCAGCACACGGGACAGAAACACTGAAGCTTTCTTT.